This entry features one T cell receptor (beta chain) sequence. After isolation, RNA underwent reverse transcription to generate cDNA as the sequencing template. The protocol was immunoSEQ multiplex PCR, while the TCRdb copy is restricted to in-frame clones and leaves out a portion. The sample has about 200,000 clones; around three fifths are singletons. Germline V gene sequence: CDR1 LNHDA, CDR2 SQIVND (reference sequence). V lost 5 bases to trimming and J lost 1 base, with 8 bases between them. The CDR3 is made up of 13 amino acids. This sample was included in a study of CD8+ T cells in alopecia areata. Study-wide context: Tofacitinib exposure lasted 6 to 18 months, followed by 6 months off drug. Scoring of treated patients' severity used the percentage of affected scalp area.

Indicated treatment: oral pan-JAK inhibitor, 5-10 mg twice daily. This receptor was taken from a human donor with alopecia areata. The source material was CD4+ T cells sorted from blood, sampled at week 4, from a patient treated with tofacitinib. V usage is TRBV19 and J usage is TRBJ1-2; TRBD1 is a possible D gene (5 bases). The CDR3: CASSEQDNYGYTF. The CDR3 DNA sequence: TGTGCCAGTAGTGAACAGGATAACTATGGCTACACCTTC.